These 24 T cell receptor beta chains originate from one sample sequenced in a study of blood T cell repertoires in COVID-19. Profiling relied on immunoSEQ multiplex PCR, and the TCRdb table lists in-frame clones only, not all of them. The sample lists some 220,000 clones, roughly 85% occurring once. The sequenced sample was peripheral blood. These receptors originate from a man aged 50 or older with COVID-19, enrolled during active disease.

The chain has TRBV7-8 and TRBJ1-3, with D perhaps matching TRBD1 (5 bases). Germline V gene sequence: CDR1 SGHVS, CDR2 FQNEAQ. CDR3 length: 14 residues. V lost 5 bases and J lost 4, with 12 bases in between. CDR3 amino acids: CASSPRRGGNTIYF. As DNA, the CDR3 is TGTGCCAGCAGCCCGCGAAGGGGAGGAAACACCATATATTTT.

The chain uses TRBV7-3 and TRBJ2-7, with D tentatively TRBD1 (6 bases). This CDR3 is 14 amino acids long. V shed 0 bases and J shed 6 bases, with 12 bases lying between them. Germline assignment: CDR1 SGHTA and CDR2 FQGTGA. DNA of the CDR3: TGTGCCAGCAGCTTAACGCCAGGGGTTGGCGAGCAGTACTTC. Protein product: CASSLTPGVGEQYF. Complete variable domain (other parts from reference TRBV7-3 and TRBJ2-7): GAGVSQTPSNKVTEKGKYVELRCDPISGHTALYWYRQSLGQGPEFLIYFQGTGAADDSGLPNDRFFAVRPEGSVSTLKIQRTERGDSAVYLCASSLTPGVGEQYFGPGTRLTVT.

The chain recombines TRBV6-5 with TRBJ1-6; 7 bases fit TRBD1. The CDR3 is 14 residues long. The junction had 10 bases not matched to a gene; V was cut back by 8 bases and J by 9 bases. Germline CDR1 MNHEY, CDR2 SVGAGI. The CDR3 nucleotides read TGTGCCAGCGGAAAACAGGGGTATGGTTCACCCCTCCACTTT. This codes for CASGKQGYGSPLHF.

The rearrangement links TRBV5-1 to TRBJ2-3; D gene unclear. CDR3 length: 15 residues. Trimming stripped 0 bases from V and 4 bases from J, with 12 bases between. CDR1 SGHRS and CDR2 YFSETQ come from the germline V gene. Here the CDR3 DNA reads TGCGCCAGCAGCTTGGTGGCTAGTGTACCAGATACGCAGTATTTT. Protein product: CASSLVASVPDTQYF.

This clone showed up just a few times. The V gene is TRBV5-4, the J gene TRBJ1-2; D is possibly TRBD1 (5 bases). V was shortened by 8 bases and J by 0 bases, with 11 bases between the two germline ends. Germline loops: CDR1 SGHNT, CDR2 YYREEE (reference sequence). This CDR3 comprises 13 residues. The CDR3 loop reads CASRGSTNYGYTF. The CDR3 DNA sequence: TGTGCCAGTAGGGGATCTACTAACTATGGCTACACCTTC.

The CDR3: CASSQDPQTGNTIYF. The CDR3 bases are TGCGCCAGCAGCCAAGATCCGCAGACTGGAAACACCATATATTTT. The chain combines TRBV4-3 with TRBJ1-3; no clear D. The CDR3 totals 15 residues. Germline CDR1 LGHNA, CDR2 YSLEER. V was cut by 0 bases and J by 2 bases, with 8 bases left in between.

The chain is built from TRBV7-2 and TRBJ1-5; the match to TRBD1 covers 8 bases. This CDR3 comprises 16 residues. Germline assignment: CDR1 SGHTA and CDR2 FQGNSA. J gave up 6 bases and V 5 bases, and 12 bases lay outside the gene matches. The CDR3 loop is CASSTYGTGSGQPQHF. The CDR3 coding sequence is TGTGCCAGCAGCACTTACGGGACAGGATCAGGTCAGCCCCAGCATTTT.

The gene calls are TRBV27 and TRBJ1-1; D might be TRBD1 (6 bases). The CDR3 has 16 residues. Germline V gene data show CDR1 as MNHEY and CDR2 as SMNVEV (reference sequence). The V end lost 6 bases, the J end lost 0 bases, and 17 bases lay between the germline ends. The CDR3 loop reads CASSPWLGQLNTEAFF. The CDR3 DNA follows: TGTGCCAGCAGCCCTTGGTTAGGACAGCTGAACACTGAAGCTTTCTTT.

The chain links TRBV5-5 to TRBJ1-2, with 9 bases matching TRBD1. The CDR3 consists of 15 residues. Per the germline V gene, CDR1 is SGHKS and CDR2 is YYEKEE (reference sequence). The J segment lost 2 bases and the V segment lost 7 bases, leaving 9 bases of the junction unmatched. The CDR3 coding sequence is TGTGCCAGCCACGAACAGGGGGCGTTGAACTATGGCTACACCTTC. Protein: CASHEQGALNYGYTF.

The V and J genes are TRBV4-2 and TRBJ2-1; 8 bases map to TRBD1. V trimming: 2 bases; J trimming: 7 bases; junction bases outside the gene matches: 10. The CDR3 sequence is 16 residues long. The germline CDR1 and CDR2 sequences are LGHNA and YNFKEQ. CDR3 in amino acids: CASSQLSRGLKNEQFF. CDR3 DNA sequence: TGTGCCAGCAGCCAACTAAGCAGGGGGCTTAAGAATGAGCAGTTCTTC.

CDR3 nucleotide sequence: TGTGCCAGCAGCGTAGATGAGTATGAAAAACTGTTTTTT. Its translation is CASSVDEYEKLFF. The V gene is TRBV9, the J gene TRBJ1-4; the D is unclear. V was clipped by 0 bases and J by 6 bases, with 6 bases between them. The CDR3 has 13 amino acids. Germline V gene data show CDR1 as SGDLS and CDR2 as YYNGEE.

The V gene is TRBV3-1 (or the pseudogene TRBV3-2), the J gene TRBJ2-7; a possible D gene is TRBD1 (6 bases). The germline V gene encodes CDR1 LGHDT and CDR2 YNNKEL (reference sequence). This CDR3 is built from 13 residues. V was clipped by 5 bases and J by 5 bases, with 13 bases between them. The CDR3 spells CASSEATGNEQYF. The CDR3 nucleotides are TGTGCCAGCAGCGAAGCTACAGGGAACGAGCAGTACTTC.

The rearrangement links TRBV2 to TRBJ2-1, with TRBD2 identical over 12 bases. The CDR3 sequence is 15 residues long. V lost 7 bases and J lost 3; bases outside the gene matches: 4. The germline gives CDR1 SNHLY, CDR2 FYNNEI. Written as DNA, the CDR3 is TGTGCCAGCAAGATACTAGCGGGGGGCTACAATGAGCAGTTCTTC. Translated: CASKILAGGYNEQFF.

The V call is TRBV25-1, the J call TRBJ1-1; D is possibly TRBD1 (6 bases). V lost 6 bases, J lost 3 bases, and 8 bases lay in between. Germline V gene data show CDR1 as MGHDK and CDR2 as SYGVNS. The CDR3 contains 12 residues. The CDR3 region is CASRGGDTEAFF. The CDR3 region has the DNA TGTGCCAGCAGAGGGGGGGACACTGAAGCTTTCTTT.

The CDR3 nucleotides read TGCGCCAGCAGCCAAGCACAGGGGGACTATGGCTACACCTTC. Translation: CASSQAQGDYGYTF. J is TRBJ1-2 and V is TRBV4-1; 8 positions match TRBD1. This CDR3 is built from 14 residues. V shed 1 base, J shed 3 bases, and the junction held 1 base outside the gene matches. Germline assignment: CDR1 MGHRA and CDR2 YSYEKL.

The CDR3 loop reads CASSQDSGGAGELFF. Here the CDR3 DNA reads TGCGCCAGCAGCCAAGATTCCGGGGGGGCCGGGGAGCTGTTTTTT. The V call is TRBV4-1, the J call TRBJ2-2; TRBD2 aligns across 8 bases. The CDR3 has 15 amino acids. V gave up 0 bases and J gave up 6 bases; unmatched junction bases: 3. CDR1 and CDR2 from the germline V gene are MGHRA and YSYEKL.

The J gene is TRBJ2-1, the V gene TRBV10-3; D unclear. CDR3 length: 13 amino acids. The V end was cut by 4 bases, the J end by 5 bases, with 9 bases between. Germline CDR1 ENHRY, CDR2 SYGVKD. The CDR3 region is CAISGSTDNEQFF. CDR3 bases: TGTGCCATCAGTGGATCCACTGACAATGAGCAGTTCTTC.

The chain combines TRBV28 with TRBJ1-1; D might be TRBD1 (5 bases). This CDR3 spans 14 amino acids. The V and J ends lost 5 bases and 2 bases respectively, with 12 bases between them. Germline V gene data show CDR1 as MDHEN and CDR2 as SYDVKM. CDR3 amino acids: CASSEYQGNTEAFF. As DNA, the CDR3 is TGTGCCAGCAGTGAGTATCAGGGAAACACTGAAGCTTTCTTT.

The CDR3 nucleotides are TGTGCCAGTAGTTTGGGGACAGGGTTCAATGAGCAGTTCTTC. It translates to CASSLGTGFNEQFF. The rearrangement uses TRBV19 and TRBJ2-1; 9 positions agree with TRBD1. Per the germline V gene, CDR1 is LNHDA and CDR2 is SQIVND (reference sequence). After removal of 5 bases from V and 6 bases from J, the junction contained 5 bases not matched to a gene. The CDR3 spans 14 residues.

This clone was detected only once. V and J are TRBV5-1 and TRBJ2-3, with D perhaps TRBD2 (5 bases). The V gene lost 0 bases and the J gene lost 5 bases, with 10 bases spanning the gap. This CDR3 has 14 amino acids. Germline CDR1 SGHRS, CDR2 YFSETQ. CDR3 coding DNA: TGCGCCAGCAGCTTGGCTCGGGGAAGAGATACGCAGTATTTT. This sequence encodes CASSLARGRDTQYF.

In its sample, this clone was seen a few times. J is TRBJ2-1 and V is TRBV20-1; 13 positions agree with TRBD2. V was clipped by 3 bases and J by 8 bases; unmatched bases: 16. Germline-derived CDR1 and CDR2 are DFQATT and SNEGSKA (reference sequence). The CDR3 runs to 18 residues. As DNA, the CDR3 is TGCAGTGCTAGTGCTCGTGTACTAGCGGGGGGGGGAAGGCATGAGCAGTTCTTC. As protein: CSASARVLAGGGRHEQFF.

V gene TRBV2 combines with J gene TRBJ1-5; no definite D call. This CDR3 is 14 amino acids long. V was pared by 1 base and J by 1 base, with 5 bases between. The germline V gene has CDR1 SNHLY and CDR2 FYNNEI. CDR3: CASSEVRSNQPQHF. The CDR3 coding sequence is TGTGCCAGCAGTGAAGTTCGGAGCAATCAGCCCCAGCATTTT.

The chain combines TRBV5-1 with TRBJ1-2; 9 bases are shared with TRBD1. The CDR3 spans 16 residues. The V gene end was trimmed by 1 base and the J gene end by 4 bases; junction bases not matched to a gene: 8. From germline, CDR1 is SGHRS and CDR2 YFSETQ. The CDR3 is CASSLTGTGLLYGYTF. The CDR3 DNA sequence: TGCGCCAGCAGCTTGACTGGGACAGGGCTTCTCTATGGCTACACCTTC.

The rearrangement uses TRBV6-4 and TRBJ2-2, with TRBD1 identical over 9 bases. There are 15 residues in the CDR3. Germline V gene data show CDR1 as MRHNA and CDR2 as SNTAGT. V shed 6 bases, J shed 7 bases, and the junction held 9 bases outside the gene matches. For the CDR3, the DNA is TGTGCCAGCAGCGAACTCACAGGGGGCTACGGGGAGCTGTTTTTT. It codes for CASSELTGGYGELFF.